These 9 T cell receptor beta chains came from one sample sequenced in a study of T cells in Graves' hyperthyroidism and ophthalmopathy. Amplification of TCR beta CDR3 regions was performed using RNA transcripts as template. HTBI primers drove first-round RT-PCR of the TCR CDR3. TCRdb re-called the multiplex PCR reads with MiXCR, one entry per CDR3 protein. The sample holds about 400,000 distinct CDR3 sequences, 15% seen once. Input material: blood. The receptors shown here come from a woman aged 25 to 45 with Graves' hyperthyroidism.

This clonotype was counted many times. The V gene is TRBV7-2, the J gene TRBJ2-3, with D unresolved. The CDR3 consists of 14 residues. V was shortened by 5 bases and J by 0 bases, with 9 bases between the two germline ends. Germline V gives CDR1 SGHTA, CDR2 FQGNSA. CDR3 loop: CASSPSRSTDTQYF. The CDR3 DNA follows: TGTGCCAGCAGCCCGAGTCGGAGCACAGATACGCAGTATTTT.

This rearrangement joins TRBV7-9 to TRBJ1-2, with 9 bases aligning to TRBD1. Trimming took 4 bases from V and 5 from J; bases not matched to a gene: 8. The CDR3 consists of 15 residues. CDR1 and CDR2 (germline): SEHNR, FQNEAQ (reference sequence). In DNA form, the CDR3 reads TGTGCCAGCAGCTCAGGGACAGGGATTACGTATGGCTACACCTTC. This gives the protein CASSSGTGITYGYTF.

This sequence joins TRBV27 and TRBJ2-1, with 9 bases aligning to TRBD2. The ends lost 4 bases at V and 7 bases at J; junction bases unmatched: 8. Germline CDR1 is MNHEY and CDR2 is SMNVEV (reference sequence). This CDR3 is built from 15 residues. The DNA for the CDR3 is TGTGCCAGCAGTTCTAGCGGGACGGGGAGGAATGAGCAGTTCTTC. Its translation: CASSSSGTGRNEQFF.

The sample holds many counts of this clonotype. The chain is built from TRBV6-5 and TRBJ2-2; D not resolved. The germline V gene encodes CDR1 MNHEY and CDR2 SVGAGI. This CDR3 spans 14 amino acids. The V and J ends lost 2 bases and 1 base respectively, with 5 bases between them. The CDR3 DNA is TGTGCCAGCAGTTACCCGGAGAACACCGGGGAGCTGTTTTTT. It is translated as CASSYPENTGELFF.

The chain employs TRBV19 and TRBJ2-1; perhaps D is TRBD1 or TRBD2 (7 bases each). Looked up from germline, CDR1 is LNHDA and CDR2 is SQIVND (reference sequence). The length of the CDR3 is 18 residues. Trimming stripped 1 base from V and 2 bases from J, with 18 bases between. The CDR3 sequence: CASSIVGGGGRTYNEQFF. DNA for the CDR3: TGTGCCAGTAGTATAGTAGGGGGAGGGGGCCGTACCTACAATGAGCAGTTCTTC.

Concerning this clonotype: A much larger clonotype is one base distant, so this may be a read error. The chain has TRBV28 and TRBJ2-1; D perhaps matches TRBD2 (6 bases). Germline V gives CDR1 MDHEN, CDR2 SYDVKM. The CDR3 is made up of 15 amino acids. Trimming took 6 bases from V and 2 from J, leaving 14 bases between them. CDR3: CASRRGPNTYNEQFF. Here the CDR3 DNA reads TGTGCCAGCAGGCGGGGACCTAACACCTACAATGAGCAGTTCTTC.

The J gene is TRBJ1-4, the V gene TRBV6-1, with D hard to call. V lost 3 bases, J lost 8 bases, and 22 bases lay in between. The length of the CDR3 is 17 residues. From germline, CDR1 is MNHNS and CDR2 SASEGT. The CDR3 protein is CASSELVVVSLGEKLFF. In DNA, the CDR3 is TGTGCCAGCAGTGAGTTGGTAGTTGTATCCCTGGGGGAAAAACTGTTTTTT.

This clonotype occurred a few times. This chain joins TRBV9 and TRBJ2-7; possible D gene TRBD1, 6 bases. Trimming removed 0 bases from V and 3 bases from J, with 10 bases in between. The CDR3 extends over 14 amino acids. CDR1 is SGDLS and CDR2 is YYNGEE in the germline V gene. The CDR3 reads CASSVEGVNYEQYF. The CDR3 coding sequence is TGTGCCAGCAGCGTAGAGGGGGTAAACTACGAGCAGTACTTC.

This clonotype was picked up many times. V usage is TRBV12-3 or TRBV12-4 and J usage is TRBJ2-7; the D call may be TRBD1 or TRBD2 (5 bases each). V shed 5 bases and J shed 6 bases, with 14 bases lying between them. The CDR3 sequence is 13 residues long. As DNA, the CDR3 is TGTGCCAGCAGTCCAGGGACCCCCCCCGAGCAGTACTTC. This codes for CASSPGTPPEQYF.